Each of the 32 T cell receptor beta chains below was sequenced from the same sample in a study of beta chain features in type 1 diabetes. Study results and caveats: Shortening that was moderate but significant affected the TCRB CDR3s of Type 1 diabetes patients in all four CD4+ subsets.

Isolated RNA was reverse transcribed in full, so expressed TCRB transcripts were sequenced. Profiled with immunoSEQ multiplex PCR; TCRdb holds only in-frame clones, not every one. This table has approximately 240,000 clones, 15% to 20% appearing once. Their antigen targets remain unknown. Sequencing was done on a sample of naive CD4+ T cells from blood. The receptors derive from a man aged 25 to 40 with type 1 diabetes.

There are a few counts of this clone. The sample carries other DNA sequences with the same CDR3. This sequence joins TRBV9 and TRBJ2-5, with 12 nucleotides matching TRBD2. The CDR3 extends over 16 amino acids. Germline CDR1 reads SGDLS; CDR2 reads YYNGEE. The junction had 2 bases not matched to a gene; V was cut back by 0 bases and J by 2 bases. This CDR3 reads CASSVGGLAGQETQYF. CDR3 in DNA: TGTGCCAGCAGCGTAGGGGGACTAGCGGGTCAAGAGACCCAGTACTTC. Using reference TRBV9 and TRBJ2-5 for the parts outside the CDR3, the full variable domain is DSGVTQTPKHLITATGQRVTLRCSPRSGDLSVYWYQQSLDQGLQFLIQYYNGEERAKGNILERFSAQQFPDLHSELNLSSLELGDSALYFCASSVGGLAGQETQYFGPGTRLLVL.

The V call is TRBV7-2, the J call TRBJ1-2; no reliable D call. V was cut by 3 bases and J by 0 bases, with 11 bases left in between. CDR1 is SGHTA, CDR2 FQGNSA, per germline. This CDR3 is 15 amino acids long. The CDR3 here is CASSLVLSANYGYTF. CDR3 DNA sequence: TGTGCCAGCAGCTTGGTTCTCTCAGCTAACTATGGCTACACCTTC. The whole variable domain, filled in from reference TRBV7-2 and TRBJ1-2, reads GAGVSQSPSNKVTEKGKDVELRCDPISGHTALYWYRQSLGQGLEFLIYFQGNSAPDKSGLPSDRFSAERTGGSVSTLTIQRTQQEDSAVYLCASSLVLSANYGYTFGSGTRLTVV.

There are a few counts of this clone. The V call is TRBV29-1, the J call TRBJ1-2, with TRBD1 as a possible D gene (5 bases). Germline CDR1 and CDR2: SQVTM and ANQGSEA. The CDR3 totals 13 residues. The V and J ends lost 0 bases and 5 bases respectively, with 10 bases between them. CDR3 amino acids: CSVEDSTDYGYTF. The CDR3 DNA reads TGCAGCGTTGAAGATTCGACAGATTATGGCTACACCTTC.

The V gene is TRBV7-9, the J gene TRBJ2-3; D unclear. The CDR3 totals 14 residues. Trimming cost V 6 bases and J 5 bases, with 15 bases left between them. Germline-derived CDR1 and CDR2 are SEHNR and FQNEAQ (reference sequence). The CDR3 nucleotides are TGTGCCAGCAGGTCCTCACCCCGAGGAGATACGCAGTATTTT. It specifies CASRSSPRGDTQYF.

The chain has TRBV5-1 and TRBJ2-7; maybe TRBD1 (7 bases). V was cut by 4 bases and J by 3 bases, with 17 bases left in between. The CDR3 is 15 amino acids. Germline lookup yields CDR1 SGHRS and CDR2 YFSETQ. CDR3 nucleotides: TGCGCCAGCAGCCAACCGGAGGGGGCGGGCTACGAGCAGTACTTC. This translates into CASSQPEGAGYEQYF.

This clone was recorded a few times. Other DNA sequences within the sample encode an identical CDR3. The chain couples TRBV9 to TRBJ2-5, with a possible D match to TRBD1 (6 bases). CDR1 and CDR2 (germline): SGDLS, YYNGEE. V was trimmed by 0 bases and J by 5 bases, leaving 8 bases between them. The CDR3 loop spans 13 amino acids. CDR3 DNA sequence: TGTGCCAGCAGCGTAGGGACAGAGGAGACCCAGTACTTC. Translation gives CASSVGTEETQYF.

CDR3 coding DNA: TGTGCCAGCAGTTTGGAACTAGCGGGAGTCAATGAGCAGTTCTTC. It encodes CASSLELAGVNEQFF. The rearrangement links TRBV27 to TRBJ2-1; 11 bases match TRBD2. V gave up 3 bases and J gave up 6 bases; unmatched junction bases: 4. The V gene's germline CDR1 is MNHEY and CDR2 SMNVEV (reference sequence). This CDR3 is 15 amino acids long.

This clone occurred a few times. The DNA for the CDR3 is TGTGCCAGCTCACCATACGAACAGGCTTACACCGGGGAGCTGTTTTTT. It codes for CASSPYEQAYTGELFF. J is TRBJ2-2 and V is TRBV18; D perhaps matches TRBD1 (5 bases). Trimming took 2 bases from V and 3 from J, leaving 13 bases between them. The CDR3 runs 16 residues. Germline CDR1 KGHSH, CDR2 LQKENI.

In its sample, this clone was seen a few times. The chain is built from TRBV30 and TRBJ2-7; TRBD1 is a possible D gene (5 bases). In germline, CDR1 is GTSNPN, CDR2 SVGIG (reference sequence). V lost 1 base and J 9 bases, leaving 13 bases between the germline ends. This CDR3 comprises 12 residues. The CDR3 DNA follows: TGTGCCTGGAGTGGGATGACAGTAGGGCAGTACTTC. Protein product: CAWSGMTVGQYF. Together with reference TRBV30 and TRBJ2-7, the CDR3 gives the full variable domain: SQTIHQWPATLVQPVGSPLSLECTVEGTSNPNLYWYRQAAGRGLQLLFYSVGIGQISSEVPQNLSASRPQDRQFILSSKKLLLSDSGFYLCAWSGMTVGQYFGPGTRLTVT.

The V and J genes are TRBV7-2 and TRBJ2-7; no reliable D call. V was pared by 5 bases and J by 2 bases, with 16 bases between. CDR3 length: 15 amino acids. Germline CDR1 is SGHTA and CDR2 is FQGNSA. The CDR3 nucleotides read TGTGCCAGCAGCGAGTCCGCATTTCGCACCTACGAGCAGTACTTC. Amino acid sequence: CASSESAFRTYEQYF.

This clone was detected only a few times. The J gene is TRBJ2-3, the V gene TRBV20-1; D is possibly TRBD2 (6 bases). Germline loops: CDR1 DFQATT, CDR2 SNEGSKA (reference sequence). V was trimmed by 1 base and J by 8 bases, leaving 7 bases between them. There are 11 residues in the CDR3. CDR3 sequence (DNA): TGCAGTGCTAGAGCCGGGAGTACGCAGTATTTT. Translating gives CSARAGSTQYF.

The V call is TRBV20-1, the J call TRBJ1-5; D is undetermined. The CDR3 loop spans 11 amino acids. Germline V gene data show CDR1 as DFQATT and CDR2 as SNEGSKA (reference sequence). V was trimmed by 8 bases and J by 3 bases, leaving 8 bases between them. The CDR3 region is CSYGSNQPQHF. The CDR3 DNA sequence: TGCAGTTACGGATCCAATCAGCCCCAGCATTTT.

This clone was seen only a few times. V gene TRBV7-9 combines with J gene TRBJ1-1; D remains ambiguous. Looked up from germline, CDR1 is SEHNR and CDR2 is FQNEAQ (reference sequence). The CDR3 covers 13 residues. V was clipped by 4 bases and J by 1 base, with 7 bases between them. CDR3 bases: TGTGCCAGCAGCTCCCAGGAGAACACTGAAGCTTTCTTT. Protein product: CASSSQENTEAFF.

This clone was seen a few times. The V call is TRBV29-1, the J call TRBJ1-2; TRBD1 aligns across 7 bases. This CDR3 contains 12 residues. V lost 6 bases and J lost 1; bases outside the gene matches: 2. Germline CDR1 is SQVTM and CDR2 is ANQGSEA. CDR3 protein: CSVRDSNYGYTF. DNA for the CDR3: TGCAGCGTCCGGGACAGTAACTATGGCTACACCTTC.

The rearrangement uses TRBV12-5 and TRBJ2-2; 8 nucleotides line up with TRBD1. Trimming cost V 7 bases and J 1 base; bases outside gene matches: 8. The length of the CDR3 is 16 residues. Germline CDR1 and CDR2: LGHNT and FRNRAP. The CDR3 region has the DNA TGTGCTAGTGCCTCTACCGGGACAGGGAACACCGGGGAGCTGTTTTTT. Amino acid sequence: CASASTGTGNTGELFF.

This clone has more than one count but fewer than ten. The V and J genes are TRBV5-1 and TRBJ1-1; perhaps TRBD1 as D (5 bases). The V and J ends lost 5 bases and 5 bases respectively, with 7 bases between them. Germline CDR1 and CDR2: SGHRS and YFSETQ. The CDR3 is 11 residues long. As DNA, the CDR3 is TGCGCCAGCAGTGGGGGTACTGAAGCTTTCTTT. Translation gives CASSGGTEAFF. The full variable domain, rest sourced from reference TRBV5-1 and TRBJ1-1, is KAGVTQTPRYLIKTRGQQVTLSCSPISGHRSVSWYQQTPGQGLQFLFEYFSETQRNKGNFPGRFSGRQFSNSRSEMNVSTLELGDSALYLCASSGGTEAFFGQGTRLTVV.

V is TRBV7-9 and J is TRBJ2-5; D ambiguous. This CDR3 spans 11 amino acids. V lost 2 bases, J lost 5 bases, and 3 bases lay in between. In germline, CDR1 is SEHNR, CDR2 FQNEAQ (reference sequence). CDR3: CASSLHETQYF. In nucleotides, the CDR3 is TGTGCCAGCAGCTTACATGAGACCCAGTACTTC. The full variable domain, in which reference TRBV7-9 and TRBJ2-5 provide the parts outside the CDR3, is DTGVSQNPRHKITKRGQNVTFRCDPISEHNRLYWYRQTLGQGPEFLTYFQNEAQLEKSRLLSDRFSAERPKGSFSTLEIQRTEQGDSAMYLCASSLHETQYFGPGTRLLVL.

The chain combines TRBV9 with TRBJ1-2, with D uncertain. CDR1 is SGDLS and CDR2 is YYNGEE in the germline V gene. The CDR3 consists of 14 residues. Trimming pared 4 bases from V and 6 bases from J, leaving 16 bases between. The CDR3 is CASSKQAGEDGYTF. CDR3 DNA: TGTGCCAGCAGCAAGCAAGCCGGGGAGGATGGCTACACCTTC.

This clone occurred a few times. The V and J genes are TRBV25-1 and TRBJ2-3; unclear D gene. V was pared by 5 bases and J by 1 base, with 10 bases between. CDR1 and CDR2 (germline): MGHDK, SYGVNS. This CDR3 is 14 amino acids long. The CDR3 DNA is TGTGCCAGCAGTTCTCGGGTGGGCACAGATACGCAGTATTTT. This sequence encodes CASSSRVGTDTQYF.

This clone was detected only a few times. This sequence joins TRBV7-9 and TRBJ2-1, with D perhaps TRBD1 (6 bases). Germline values: CDR1 SEHNR, CDR2 FQNEAQ (reference sequence). Trimming left V 6 bases short and J 0 bases short, with 15 bases between. The length of the CDR3 is 16 residues. CDR3 residues: CASRNRQDRSYNEQFF. The CDR3 region has the DNA TGTGCCAGCAGAAATCGACAGGACCGCTCCTACAATGAGCAGTTCTTC.

This clone has a handful of counts. This chain uses TRBV18 with TRBJ2-1; TRBD2 might be the D (5 bases). Looked up from germline, CDR1 is KGHSH and CDR2 is LQKENI. V was trimmed by 3 bases and J by 9 bases, leaving 21 bases between them. The CDR3 covers 16 residues. CDR3 loop: CASSPILDTPTVEQFF. The CDR3 DNA reads TGTGCCAGCTCACCTATACTAGATACTCCCACGGTTGAGCAGTTCTTC.

This clone was counted between two and nine times. This chain uses TRBV29-1 with TRBJ2-5; 9 nucleotides match TRBD1. With V trimmed by 7 bases and J by 5 bases, 5 bases remained unmatched. This CDR3 has 12 amino acids. Per the germline V gene, CDR1 is SQVTM and CDR2 is ANQGSEA. CDR3 nucleotides: TGCAGCGGTACAGGGGGCGCGGAGACCCAGTACTTC. Translating it yields CSGTGGAETQYF.

The rearrangement joins TRBV4-2 to TRBJ1-5; D gene ambiguous. The germline V gene has CDR1 LGHNA and CDR2 YNFKEQ. The V end was cut by 3 bases, the J end by 5 bases, with 11 bases between. CDR3 length equals 14 residues. CDR3 loop: CASSHSVDYQPQHF. DNA for the CDR3: TGTGCCAGCAGCCATTCTGTGGATTATCAGCCCCAGCATTTT.

The rearrangement uses TRBV7-2 and TRBJ2-4; 11 bases map to TRBD1. CDR1 and CDR2 (germline): SGHTA, FQGNSA. CDR3 size: 16 residues. V shed 6 bases and J 2 bases; nucleotides not matched to a gene: 6. CDR3 amino acids: CASRPGQGGSKNIQYF. For the CDR3, the DNA is TGTGCCAGCAGGCCGGGACAGGGGGGATCCAAAAACATTCAGTACTTC.

This chain uses TRBV7-8 with TRBJ2-7; 9 bases line up with TRBD2. V lost 0 bases to trimming and J lost 2 bases; unmatched junction nucleotides: 5. The V gene's germline CDR1 is SGHVS and CDR2 FQNEAQ. The CDR3 is 16 residues long. This CDR3 is CASSLAVAGAPYEQYF. The CDR3 nucleotides read TGTGCCAGCAGCTTAGCGGTAGCGGGAGCCCCCTACGAGCAGTACTTC.

To note about this clone: Germline and junction disagree at one end, which may indicate a read error. The genes are TRBV29-1 and TRBJ2-7; D remains unclear. The CDR3 runs 12 residues. Germline lookup yields CDR1 SQVTM and CDR2 ANQGSEA. CDR3 bases: TGCAGCGTTCAAGAGCCTTCCTACGAGCAGTACTTC. Residues: CSVQEPSYEQYF.

The gene calls are TRBV28 and TRBJ2-5; TRBD1 is a possible D gene (6 bases). The germline V gene encodes CDR1 MDHEN and CDR2 SYDVKM. Trimming took 5 bases from V and 5 from J, leaving 18 bases between them. CDR3 length equals 15 residues. The CDR3 loop is CASSPLEGVGETQYF. As DNA, the CDR3 is TGTGCCAGCAGTCCCCTCGAGGGGGTAGGGGAGACCCAGTACTTC.

The J gene is TRBJ2-7, the V gene TRBV27, with a possible D match to TRBD1 (6 bases). V gave up 9 bases and J gave up 4 bases, with 16 bases separating them. The CDR3 is 13 residues long. Germline V CDR1 and CDR2: MNHEY, SMNVEV (reference sequence). This CDR3 is CASPKGGWYEQYF. CDR3 DNA sequence: TGTGCCAGTCCAAAAGGGGGTTGGTACGAGCAGTACTTC.

This clone showed up just a few times. The chain joins TRBV4-2 to TRBJ2-5; no reliable D call. There are 15 residues in the CDR3. Germline CDR1 reads LGHNA; CDR2 reads YNFKEQ. The V and J ends lost 0 bases and 4 bases respectively, with 12 bases between them. The CDR3 is CASSQDGRLGETQYF. DNA of the CDR3: TGTGCCAGCAGCCAAGACGGACGCCTCGGAGAGACCCAGTACTTC.

This clone was seen only a few times. This chain uses TRBV25-1 with TRBJ2-7, with D possibly being TRBD1 (5 bases). Germline values: CDR1 MGHDK, CDR2 SYGVNS. V lost 1 base and J lost 2, with 15 bases in between. The CDR3 is made up of 16 amino acids. CDR3 DNA sequence: TGTGCCAGCAGTGAATTAGGGGCAGGCCGCCCCTACGAGCAGTACTTC. Translated: CASSELGAGRPYEQYF.

This clone was found a few times. The CDR3: CASKGPAGNTGELFF. The CDR3 DNA reads TGTGCCAGCAAAGGACCAGCGGGGAACACCGGGGAGCTGTTTTTT. The genes are TRBV2 and TRBJ2-2; D is possibly TRBD2 (6 bases). From germline, CDR1 is SNHLY and CDR2 FYNNEI. Trimming left V 7 bases short and J 1 base short, with 13 bases between. The CDR3 has 15 residues.

The rearrangement uses TRBV29-1 and TRBJ2-7, with D perhaps given as TRBD1 or TRBD2 (5 bases each). V was clipped by 5 bases and J by 3 bases, with 14 bases between them. The CDR3 consists of 13 residues. CDR1 is SQVTM and CDR2 is ANQGSEA in the germline V gene. The CDR3 protein is CSVTPSGGYEQYF. CDR3 bases: TGCAGCGTTACCCCTTCTGGGGGCTACGAGCAGTACTTC.